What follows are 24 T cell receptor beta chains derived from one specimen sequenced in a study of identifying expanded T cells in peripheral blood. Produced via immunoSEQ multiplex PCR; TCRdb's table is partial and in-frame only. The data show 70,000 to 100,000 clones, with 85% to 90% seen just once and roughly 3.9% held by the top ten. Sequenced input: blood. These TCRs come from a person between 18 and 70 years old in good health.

Here the CDR3 reads CASSSDDRGGLVEAFF. For the CDR3, the DNA is TGTGCCAGTAGTTCTGACGACAGGGGGGGACTAGTCGAAGCTTTCTTT. This chain joins TRBV19 and TRBJ1-1; 9 bases map to TRBD1. This CDR3 is 16 amino acids long. After removal of 5 bases from V and 8 bases from J, the junction contained 15 bases not matched to a gene. CDR1 and CDR2 from the germline V gene are LNHDA and SQIVND (reference sequence).

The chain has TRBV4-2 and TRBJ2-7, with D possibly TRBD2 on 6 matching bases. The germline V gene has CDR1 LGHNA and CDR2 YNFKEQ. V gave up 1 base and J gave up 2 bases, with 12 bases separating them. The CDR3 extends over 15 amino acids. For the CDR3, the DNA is TGTGCCAGCAGCCAAGGAGAGCGGGTGGCCTACGAGCAGTACTTC. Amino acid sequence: CASSQGERVAYEQYF.

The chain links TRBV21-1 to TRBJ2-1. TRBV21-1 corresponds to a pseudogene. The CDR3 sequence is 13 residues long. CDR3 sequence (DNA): TGTGCCAGCAGCAAAGAAGGTCACAATGAGCAGTTCTTC. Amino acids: CASSKEGHNEQFF.

Here the CDR3 reads CASSPLGTGSSEQYF. The CDR3 coding sequence is TGTGCCAGCAGCCCCCTTGGGACAGGGAGCTCCGAGCAGTACTTC. V and J are TRBV7-2 and TRBJ2-7; TRBD1 agrees at 9 bases. V was pared by 5 bases and J by 6 bases, with 11 bases of the junction left unmatched. The length of the CDR3 is 15 residues. Germline V gene lookup returns CDR1 SGHTA and CDR2 FQGNSA.

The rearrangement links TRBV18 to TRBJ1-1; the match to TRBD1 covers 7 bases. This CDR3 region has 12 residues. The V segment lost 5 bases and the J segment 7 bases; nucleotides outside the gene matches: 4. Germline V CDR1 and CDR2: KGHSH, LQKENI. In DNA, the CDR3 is TGTGCCAGCTCAACTGGGACAGTTGAAGCTTTCTTT. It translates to CASSTGTVEAFF.

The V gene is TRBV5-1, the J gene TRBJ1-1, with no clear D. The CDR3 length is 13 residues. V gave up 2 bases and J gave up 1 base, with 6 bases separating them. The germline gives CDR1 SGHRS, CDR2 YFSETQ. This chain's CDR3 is CASSFKQNTEAFF. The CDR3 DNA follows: TGCGCCAGCAGCTTCAAGCAGAACACTGAAGCTTTCTTT. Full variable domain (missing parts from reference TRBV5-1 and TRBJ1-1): KAGVTQTPRYLIKTRGQQVTLSCSPISGHRSVSWYQQTPGQGLQFLFEYFSETQRNKGNFPGRFSGRQFSNSRSEMNVSTLELGDSALYLCASSFKQNTEAFFGQGTRLTVV.

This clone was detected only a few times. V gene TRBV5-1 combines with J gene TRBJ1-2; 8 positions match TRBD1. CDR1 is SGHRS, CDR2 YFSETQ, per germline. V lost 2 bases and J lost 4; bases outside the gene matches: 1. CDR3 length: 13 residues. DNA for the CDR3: TGCGCCAGCAGCTTCGGACAGGGCTATGGCTACACCTTC. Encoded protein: CASSFGQGYGYTF.

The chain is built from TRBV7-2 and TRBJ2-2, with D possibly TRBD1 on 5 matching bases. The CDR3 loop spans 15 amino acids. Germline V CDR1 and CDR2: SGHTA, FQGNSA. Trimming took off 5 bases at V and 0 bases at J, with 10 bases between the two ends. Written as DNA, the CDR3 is TGTGCCAGCAGCCCCCAGGGCTCGAACACCGGGGAGCTGTTTTTT. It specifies CASSPQGSNTGELFF.

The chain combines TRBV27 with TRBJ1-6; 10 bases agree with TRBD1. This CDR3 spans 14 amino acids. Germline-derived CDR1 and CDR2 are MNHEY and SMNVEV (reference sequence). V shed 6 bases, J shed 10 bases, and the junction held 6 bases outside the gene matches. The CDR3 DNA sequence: TGTGCCAGCAGCCTAGGACAGGGGGGATCACCCCTCCACTTT. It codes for CASSLGQGGSPLHF.

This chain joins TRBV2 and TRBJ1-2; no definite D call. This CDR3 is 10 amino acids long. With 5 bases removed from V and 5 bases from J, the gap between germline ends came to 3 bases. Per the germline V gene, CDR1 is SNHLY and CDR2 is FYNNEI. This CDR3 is CASSSYGYTF. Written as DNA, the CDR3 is TGTGCCAGCAGTTCATATGGCTACACCTTC.

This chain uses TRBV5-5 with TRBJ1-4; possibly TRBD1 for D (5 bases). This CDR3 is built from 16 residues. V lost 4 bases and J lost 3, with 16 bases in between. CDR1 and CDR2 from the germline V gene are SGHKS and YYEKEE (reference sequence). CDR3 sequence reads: CASSPFGASPNEKLFF. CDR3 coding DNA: TGTGCCAGCAGCCCCTTTGGGGCCAGCCCTAATGAAAAACTGTTTTTT.

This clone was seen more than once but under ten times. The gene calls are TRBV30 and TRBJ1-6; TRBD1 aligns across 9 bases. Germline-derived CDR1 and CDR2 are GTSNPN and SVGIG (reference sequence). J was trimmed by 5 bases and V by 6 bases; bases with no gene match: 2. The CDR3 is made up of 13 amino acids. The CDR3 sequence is CACWTGDNSPLHF. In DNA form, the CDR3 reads TGTGCCTGTTGGACAGGGGATAATTCACCCCTCCACTTT.

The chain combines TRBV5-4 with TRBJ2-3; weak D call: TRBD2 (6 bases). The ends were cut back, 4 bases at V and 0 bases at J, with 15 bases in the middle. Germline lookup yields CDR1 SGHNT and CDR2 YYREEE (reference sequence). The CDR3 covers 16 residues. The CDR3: CASSRSTSTSTDTQYF. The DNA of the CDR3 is TGTGCCAGCAGCAGGTCTACTAGCACAAGCACAGATACGCAGTATTTT. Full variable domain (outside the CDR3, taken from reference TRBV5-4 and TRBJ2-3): ETGVTQSPTHLIKTRGQQVTLRCSSQSGHNTVSWYQQALGQGPQFIFQYYREEENGRGNFPPRFSGLQFPNYSSELNVNALELDDSALYLCASSRSTSTSTDTQYFGPGTRLTVL.

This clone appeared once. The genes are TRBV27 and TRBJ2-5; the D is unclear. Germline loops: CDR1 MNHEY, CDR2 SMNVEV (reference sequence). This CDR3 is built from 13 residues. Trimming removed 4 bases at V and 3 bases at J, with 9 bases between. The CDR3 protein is CASSSDLEETQYF. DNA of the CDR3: TGTGCCAGCAGTTCGGATCTTGAAGAGACCCAGTACTTC.

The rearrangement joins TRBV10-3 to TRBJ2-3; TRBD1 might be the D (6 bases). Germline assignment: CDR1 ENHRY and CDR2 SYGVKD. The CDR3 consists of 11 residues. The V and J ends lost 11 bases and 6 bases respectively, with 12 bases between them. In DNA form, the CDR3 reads TGTGCCTCACAGGGTTGGGATACGCAGTATTTT. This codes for CASQGWDTQYF.

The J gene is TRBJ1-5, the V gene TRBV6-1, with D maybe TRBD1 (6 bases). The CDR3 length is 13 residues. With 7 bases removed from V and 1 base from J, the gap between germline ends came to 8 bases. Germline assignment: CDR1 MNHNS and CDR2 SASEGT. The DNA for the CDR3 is TGTGCCAGCACGGGGGGCAGCAATCAGCCCCAGCATTTT. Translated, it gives CASTGGSNQPQHF.

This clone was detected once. CDR3 amino acids: CASSLLGTGDQPQHF. CDR3 bases: TGCGCCAGCAGCTTACTGGGGACAGGGGATCAGCCCCAGCATTTT. V and J are TRBV5-1 and TRBJ1-5; 10 positions match TRBD1. The germline gives CDR1 SGHRS, CDR2 YFSETQ. V shed 2 bases, J shed 5 bases, and the junction held 4 bases outside the gene matches. CDR3 length: 15 residues.

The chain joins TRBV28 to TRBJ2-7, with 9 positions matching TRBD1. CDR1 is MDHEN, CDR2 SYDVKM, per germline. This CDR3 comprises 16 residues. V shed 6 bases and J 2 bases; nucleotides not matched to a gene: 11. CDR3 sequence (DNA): TGTGCCAGCAGGCTGTTTAGGACAGGGGTGCCCTACGAGCAGTACTTC. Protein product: CASRLFRTGVPYEQYF.

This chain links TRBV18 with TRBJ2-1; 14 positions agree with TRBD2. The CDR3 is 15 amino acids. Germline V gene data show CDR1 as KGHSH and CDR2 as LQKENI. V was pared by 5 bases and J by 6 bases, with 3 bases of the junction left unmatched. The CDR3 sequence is CASSTGLAGGNEQFF. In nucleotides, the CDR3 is TGTGCCAGCTCAACAGGACTAGCGGGGGGCAATGAGCAGTTCTTC.

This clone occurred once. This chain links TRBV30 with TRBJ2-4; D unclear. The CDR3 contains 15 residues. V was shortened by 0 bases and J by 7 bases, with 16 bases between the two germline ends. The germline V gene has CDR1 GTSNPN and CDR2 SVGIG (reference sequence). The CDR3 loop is CAWSVGLGRLNIQYF. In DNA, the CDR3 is TGTGCCTGGAGTGTTGGCCTCGGCAGGCTGAACATTCAGTACTTC.

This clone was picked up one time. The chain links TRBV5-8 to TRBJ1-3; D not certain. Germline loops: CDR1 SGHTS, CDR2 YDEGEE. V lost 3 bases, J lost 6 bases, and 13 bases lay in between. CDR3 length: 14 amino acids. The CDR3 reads CASSSRRALNTIYF. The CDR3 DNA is TGTGCCAGCAGCTCTCGCCGCGCTTTAAACACCATATATTTT.

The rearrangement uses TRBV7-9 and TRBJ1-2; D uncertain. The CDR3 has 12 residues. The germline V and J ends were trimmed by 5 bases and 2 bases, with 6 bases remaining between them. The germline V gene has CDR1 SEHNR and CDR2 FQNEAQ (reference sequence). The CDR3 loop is CASSIENYGYTF. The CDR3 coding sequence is TGTGCCAGCAGCATAGAGAACTATGGCTACACCTTC.

CDR3 DNA sequence: TGTGCCAGCAGCTTAGTAGCGGGAGGCACCCAAGAGACCCAGTACTTC. It translates to CASSLVAGGTQETQYF. The genes are TRBV7-2 and TRBJ2-5; 10 bases agree with TRBD2. CDR3 length: 16 amino acids. Trimming took 1 base from V and 1 from J; bases not matched to a gene: 3. Germline V lookup: CDR1 SGHTA, CDR2 FQGNSA.

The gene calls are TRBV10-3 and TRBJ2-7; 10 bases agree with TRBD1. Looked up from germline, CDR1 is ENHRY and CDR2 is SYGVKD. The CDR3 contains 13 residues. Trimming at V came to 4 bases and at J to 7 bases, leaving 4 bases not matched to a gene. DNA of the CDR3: TGTGCCATCAGTGGACAGGGGGCGGGGGAGCAGTACTTC. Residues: CAISGQGAGEQYF.